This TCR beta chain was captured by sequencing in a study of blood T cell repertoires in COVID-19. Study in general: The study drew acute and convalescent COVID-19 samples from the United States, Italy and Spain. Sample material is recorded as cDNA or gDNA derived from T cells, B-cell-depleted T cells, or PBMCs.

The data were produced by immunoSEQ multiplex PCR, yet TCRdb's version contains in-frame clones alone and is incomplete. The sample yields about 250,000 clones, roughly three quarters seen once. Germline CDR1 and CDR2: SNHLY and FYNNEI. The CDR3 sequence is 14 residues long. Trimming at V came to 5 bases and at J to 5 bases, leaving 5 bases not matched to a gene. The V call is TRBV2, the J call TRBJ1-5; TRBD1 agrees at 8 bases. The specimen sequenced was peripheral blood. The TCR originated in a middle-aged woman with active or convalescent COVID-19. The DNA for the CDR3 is TGTGCCAGCAGTCGACAGGGGAGAGATCAGCCCCAGCATTTT. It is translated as CASSRQGRDQPQHF.